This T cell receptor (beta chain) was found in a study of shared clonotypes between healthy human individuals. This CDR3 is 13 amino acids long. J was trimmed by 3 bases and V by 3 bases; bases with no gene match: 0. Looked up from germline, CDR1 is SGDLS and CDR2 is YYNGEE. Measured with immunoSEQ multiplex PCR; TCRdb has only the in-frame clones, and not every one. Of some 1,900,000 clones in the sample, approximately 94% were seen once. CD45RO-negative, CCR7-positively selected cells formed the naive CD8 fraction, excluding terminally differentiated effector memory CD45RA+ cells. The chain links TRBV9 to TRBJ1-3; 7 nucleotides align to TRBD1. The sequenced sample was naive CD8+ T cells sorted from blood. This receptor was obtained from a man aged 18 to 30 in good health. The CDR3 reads CASSGTGGNTIYF. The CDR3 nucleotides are TGTGCCAGCAGCGGGACAGGTGGAAACACCATATATTTT.